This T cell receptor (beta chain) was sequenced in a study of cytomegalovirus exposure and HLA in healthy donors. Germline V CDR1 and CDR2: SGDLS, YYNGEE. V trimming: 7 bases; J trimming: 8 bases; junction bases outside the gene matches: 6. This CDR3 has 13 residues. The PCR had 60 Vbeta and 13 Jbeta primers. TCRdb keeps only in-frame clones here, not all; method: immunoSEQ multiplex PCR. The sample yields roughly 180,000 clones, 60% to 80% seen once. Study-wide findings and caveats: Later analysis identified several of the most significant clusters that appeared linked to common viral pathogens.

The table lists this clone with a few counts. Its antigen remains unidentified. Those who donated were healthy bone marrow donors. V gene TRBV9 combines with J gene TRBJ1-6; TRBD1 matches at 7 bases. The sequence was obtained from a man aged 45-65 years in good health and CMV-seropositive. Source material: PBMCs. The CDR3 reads CASGRQGDSPLHF. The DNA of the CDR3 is TGTGCCAGCGGGCGGCAGGGGGATTCACCCCTCCACTTT.